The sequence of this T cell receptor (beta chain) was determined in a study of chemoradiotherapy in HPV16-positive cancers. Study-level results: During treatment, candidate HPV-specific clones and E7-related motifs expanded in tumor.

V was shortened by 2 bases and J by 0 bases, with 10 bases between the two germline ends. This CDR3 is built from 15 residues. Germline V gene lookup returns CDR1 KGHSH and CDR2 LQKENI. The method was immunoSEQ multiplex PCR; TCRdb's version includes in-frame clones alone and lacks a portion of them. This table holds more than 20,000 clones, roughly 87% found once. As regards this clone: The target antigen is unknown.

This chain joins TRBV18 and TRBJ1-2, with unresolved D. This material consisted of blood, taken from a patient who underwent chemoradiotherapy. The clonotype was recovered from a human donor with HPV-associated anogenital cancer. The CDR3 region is CASSPGSNTNYGYTF. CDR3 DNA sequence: TGTGCCAGCTCACCAGGGAGCAATACTAACTATGGCTACACCTTC.